These T cell receptor beta chains were read from a single sample in a study of technical replicates of blood from a handful of donors. The data were produced by immunoSEQ multiplex PCR, yet TCRdb's version contains in-frame clones alone and is incomplete. Here the sample spans 91,000 or so clones, approximately 95% being singletons. The sequencing sample was made of T cells isolated from PBMCs. The receptors here all came from a human donor in good health. Both conserved end residues are part of each CDR3. D genes are given only for firm matches. Size is stated for part of the rows, as once, few or many counts, or as a class when the clone is expanded.

clone_size: NA; d_call: NA; v_call: TRBV5-5; cdr3_length: 13; j_call: TRBJ2-2; cdr3_nt: TGTGCCAGCAGCCGCCCAGGCGCCGGGGAGCTGTTTTTT; cdr3_aa: CASSRPGAGELFF
clone_size: NA; d_call: TRBD2; v_call: TRBV4-2; cdr3_length: 17; j_call: TRBJ2-1; cdr3_nt: TGTGCCAGCAGCCAAGATTTAAGTGGGAGGGTCTACAATGAGCAGTTCTTC; cdr3_aa: CASSQDLSGRVYNEQFF
clone_size: NA; d_call: NA; v_call: TRBV7-9; cdr3_length: 15; j_call: TRBJ1-1; cdr3_nt: TGTGCCAGCAGCTTAGCGGTGGGCCAGAACACTGAAGCTTTCTTT; cdr3_aa: CASSLAVGQNTEAFF
clone_size: NA; d_call: TRBD1; v_call: TRBV6-5; cdr3_length: 15; j_call: TRBJ2-7; cdr3_nt: TGTGCCAGCAGTTATTCACAGGGGATTCCCTACGAGCAGTACTTC; cdr3_aa: CASSYSQGIPYEQYF
clone_size: NA; d_call: NA; v_call: TRBV19; cdr3_length: 16; j_call: TRBJ2-2; cdr3_nt: TGTGCCAGTAGCCCTAGGGGCGGGGCGAACACCGGGGAGCTGTTTTTT; cdr3_aa: CASSPRGGANTGELFF
clone_size: once; d_call: TRBD2; v_call: TRBV19; cdr3_length: 17; j_call: TRBJ2-7; cdr3_nt: TGTGCCAGTAGTACTACCGGGACTAGCTATATGGGCTACGAGCAGTACTTC; cdr3_aa: CASSTTGTSYMGYEQYF
clone_size: NA; d_call: NA; v_call: TRBV4-1; cdr3_length: 12; j_call: TRBJ1-2; cdr3_nt: TGCGCCAGCAGCCACAGGGAGGGTGGCTACACCTTC; cdr3_aa: CASSHREGGYTF
clone_size: NA; d_call: TRBD2; v_call: TRBV7-8; cdr3_length: 16; j_call: TRBJ2-7; cdr3_nt: TGTGCCAGCAGCTTAGGACTAGCGGGAGGATCCTACGAGCAGTACTTC; cdr3_aa: CASSLGLAGGSYEQYF
clone_size: NA; d_call: TRBD2; v_call: TRBV2; cdr3_length: 15; j_call: TRBJ2-1; cdr3_nt: TGTGCCAGCCTCAGAACTAGCGGACCCTACAATGAGCAGTTCTTC; cdr3_aa: CASLRTSGPYNEQFF
clone_size: NA; d_call: TRBD2; v_call: TRBV15; cdr3_length: 17; j_call: TRBJ2-1; cdr3_nt: TGTGCCACCAGCAGAGATGGGCTAGCGGGGACCTACAATGAGCAGTTCTTC; cdr3_aa: CATSRDGLAGTYNEQFF
clone_size: NA; d_call: NA; v_call: TRBV28; cdr3_length: 14; j_call: TRBJ1-1; cdr3_nt: TGTGCCAGCAGTGCTTACCAGGTGAACACTGAAGCTTTCTTT; cdr3_aa: CASSAYQVNTEAFF
clone_size: NA; d_call: TRBD2; v_call: TRBV6-5; cdr3_length: 15; j_call: TRBJ2-7; cdr3_nt: TGTGCCAGCAGTTACGGTACTAGCGGGATCTACGAGCAGTACTTC; cdr3_aa: CASSYGTSGIYEQYF
clone_size: NA; d_call: NA; v_call: TRBV27; cdr3_length: 15; j_call: TRBJ1-5; cdr3_nt: TGTGCCAGCAGCTCTCACCGGGGGGGTGATCAGCCCCAGCATTTT; cdr3_aa: CASSSHRGGDQPQHF
clone_size: NA; d_call: NA; v_call: TRBV12-1; cdr3_length: 17; j_call: TRBJ2-3; cdr3_nt: TGTGCCAGCAGCTCGGGACAGGACGAAACCTTAGTTGATACGCAGTATTTT; cdr3_aa: CASSSGQDETLVDTQYF
clone_size: NA; d_call: TRBD1; v_call: TRBV5-1; cdr3_length: 15; j_call: TRBJ1-4; cdr3_nt: TGCGCCAGCAGCTTGCAGGGGGCCGCTAATGAAAAACTGTTTTTT; cdr3_aa: CASSLQGAANEKLFF
clone_size: NA; d_call: TRBD1; v_call: TRBV6-5; cdr3_length: 14; j_call: TRBJ1-2; cdr3_nt: TGTGCCAGCAGTTGGGGACAGGGTATGGGTGGCTACACCTTC; cdr3_aa: CASSWGQGMGGYTF
clone_size: NA; d_call: NA; v_call: TRBV9; cdr3_length: 15; j_call: TRBJ1-1; cdr3_nt: TGTGCCAGCAGCGTAGTGGACAGAGCATCGAGATTCGCTTTCTTT; cdr3_aa: CASSVVDRASRFAFF
clone_size: NA; d_call: TRBD1; v_call: TRBV7-9; cdr3_length: 19; j_call: TRBJ2-6; cdr3_nt: TGTGCCAGCAGCGATGCCCGGGACAGGGTCTTCTCTGGGGCCAACGTCCTGACTTTC; cdr3_aa: CASSDARDRVFSGANVLTF
clone_size: NA; d_call: TRBD1; v_call: TRBV7-9; cdr3_length: 15; j_call: TRBJ2-7; cdr3_nt: TGTGCCAGCAGCTCGGGACAGGGGTTTGGCTACGAGCAGTACTTC; cdr3_aa: CASSSGQGFGYEQYF
clone_size: NA; d_call: TRBD2; v_call: TRBV6-5; cdr3_length: 14; j_call: TRBJ2-7; cdr3_nt: TGTGCCAGCAGGGTAGCGGGAGCCCACTACGAGCAGTACTTC; cdr3_aa: CASRVAGAHYEQYF
clone_size: NA; d_call: TRBD2; v_call: TRBV19; cdr3_length: 16; j_call: TRBJ2-3; cdr3_nt: TGTGCCAGTACCCCGGGACTAGCGGTTAGCACAGATACGCAGTATTTT; cdr3_aa: CASTPGLAVSTDTQYF
clone_size: once; d_call: TRBD1; v_call: TRBV7-8; cdr3_length: 18; j_call: TRBJ1-3; cdr3_nt: TGTGCCAGCAGCTTGCGCAGACAGGGCCCCACCTCTGGAAACACCATATATTTT; cdr3_aa: CASSLRRQGPTSGNTIYF
clone_size: NA; d_call: NA; v_call: TRBV5-1; cdr3_length: 14; j_call: TRBJ1-5; cdr3_nt: TGCGCCAGCAGCTTACCGGGGAGCAATCAGCCCCAGCATTTT; cdr3_aa: CASSLPGSNQPQHF
clone_size: NA; d_call: NA; v_call: TRBV27; cdr3_length: 14; j_call: TRBJ2-5; cdr3_nt: TGTGCCAGCAAATCCCTGGGCCCCGAAGAGACCCAGTACTTC; cdr3_aa: CASKSLGPEETQYF
clone_size: NA; d_call: TRBD2; v_call: TRBV7-7; cdr3_length: 15; j_call: TRBJ2-1; cdr3_nt: TGTGCCAGCAGCTTAGACCCAGCGGGAGGTGGTGAGCAGTTCTTC; cdr3_aa: CASSLDPAGGGEQFF
clone_size: NA; d_call: NA; v_call: TRBV5-1; cdr3_length: 12; j_call: TRBJ2-7; cdr3_nt: TGCGCCAGCAGCTTCCTTTCCTACGAGCAGTACTTC; cdr3_aa: CASSFLSYEQYF
clone_size: NA; d_call: NA; v_call: TRBV5-4; cdr3_length: 16; j_call: TRBJ1-1; cdr3_nt: TGTGCCAGCAGCTACGGATCTGACAGGATCATAGCTGAAGCTTTCTTT; cdr3_aa: CASSYGSDRIIAEAFF
clone_size: NA; d_call: NA; v_call: TRBV6-5; cdr3_length: 12; j_call: TRBJ2-7; cdr3_nt: TGTGCCACCCGCGGACACTCCTACGAGCAGTACTTC; cdr3_aa: CATRGHSYEQYF
clone_size: NA; d_call: NA; v_call: TRBV27; cdr3_length: 14; j_call: TRBJ1-6; cdr3_nt: TGTGCCAGCAGTTTTAAGCTTCTGAATTCACCCCTCCACTTT; cdr3_aa: CASSFKLLNSPLHF
clone_size: NA; d_call: NA; v_call: TRBV7-9; cdr3_length: 14; j_call: TRBJ1-3; cdr3_nt: TGTGCCAGCAGCCTTGACACCTCTGGAAACACCATATATTTT; cdr3_aa: CASSLDTSGNTIYF
clone_size: NA; d_call: NA; v_call: TRBV13; cdr3_length: 18; j_call: TRBJ1-2; cdr3_nt: TGTGCCAGCAGCTTAGAATCTCTTGGGCGGGACCCTACCTATGGCTACACCTTC; cdr3_aa: CASSLESLGRDPTYGYTF
clone_size: NA; d_call: TRBD2; v_call: TRBV2; cdr3_length: 14; j_call: TRBJ2-7; cdr3_nt: TGTGCCAGCCTCGGGACTAGCGGGTACCACGAGCAGTACTTC; cdr3_aa: CASLGTSGYHEQYF
clone_size: NA; d_call: NA; v_call: TRBV6-1; cdr3_length: 14; j_call: TRBJ1-5; cdr3_nt: TGTGCCAGCACCTCGACAGTTAGCAATCAGCCCCAGCATTTT; cdr3_aa: CASTSTVSNQPQHF